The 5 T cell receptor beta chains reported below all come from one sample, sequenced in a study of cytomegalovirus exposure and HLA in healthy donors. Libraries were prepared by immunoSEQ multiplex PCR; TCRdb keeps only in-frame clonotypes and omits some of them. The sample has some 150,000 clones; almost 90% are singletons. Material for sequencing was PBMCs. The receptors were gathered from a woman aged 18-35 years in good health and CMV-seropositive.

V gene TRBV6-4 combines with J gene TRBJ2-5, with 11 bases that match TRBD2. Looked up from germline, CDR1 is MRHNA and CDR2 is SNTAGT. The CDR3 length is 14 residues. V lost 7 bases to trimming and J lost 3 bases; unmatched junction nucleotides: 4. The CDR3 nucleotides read TGTGCCAGCATCCCGACTAGCGGGAAAGAGACCCAGTACTTC. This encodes CASIPTSGKETQYF.

Here the CDR3 DNA reads TGTGCCAGCAGCTTCACCTATTCTACAGGGGCTGGAAACACCATATATTTT. Translated: CASSFTYSTGAGNTIYF. V gene TRBV5-4 combines with J gene TRBJ1-3; 7 bases match TRBD1. Germline CDR1 and CDR2: SGHNT and YYREEE (reference sequence). CDR3 length equals 17 residues. Losses at the gene ends were 2 bases for V and 2 bases for J; bases not matched to a gene: 10.

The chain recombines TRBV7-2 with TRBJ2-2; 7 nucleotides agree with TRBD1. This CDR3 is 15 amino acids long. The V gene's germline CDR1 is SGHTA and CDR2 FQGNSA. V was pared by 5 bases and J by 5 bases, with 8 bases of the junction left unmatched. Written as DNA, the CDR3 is TGTGCCAGCAGCCGCCGACAGGGTAGTACCGGGGAGCTGTTTTTT. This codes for CASSRRQGSTGELFF.

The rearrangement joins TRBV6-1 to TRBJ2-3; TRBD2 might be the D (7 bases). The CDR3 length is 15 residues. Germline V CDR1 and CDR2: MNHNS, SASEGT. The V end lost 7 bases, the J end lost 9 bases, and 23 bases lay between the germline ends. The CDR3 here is CASIEAGAMSGTQYF. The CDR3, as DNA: TGTGCCAGCATTGAGGCGGGGGCCATGTCGGGCACGCAGTATTTT.

The CDR3 DNA sequence: TGCGCCAGCAGCTTGGCAGGGGGCACAGATACGCAGTATTTT. As protein: CASSLAGGTDTQYF. This chain links TRBV5-1 with TRBJ2-3, with D maybe TRBD1 (6 bases). Trimming stripped 0 bases from V and 1 base from J, with 6 bases between. The CDR3 totals 14 residues. Germline V gives CDR1 SGHRS, CDR2 YFSETQ.